A selection of T cell receptor beta chains follows, all from one sample in a study of T cells after yellow fever vaccination. MiXCR, applied by TCRdb to the 5' RACE reads, yields one record per CDR3 protein. The profile shows approximately 85,000 distinct CDR3 sequences, 10% to 15% of them singletons. This material consisted of CD8+ T cells not binding an NS4B(214-222) dextramer, sorted from PBMCs, taken 20 to 25 days after the first yellow fever vaccination. These TCRs come from a man aged 18 to 35 who received the YFV17D yellow fever vaccine. The CDR3 runs from the conserved cysteine through the conserved F or W. A D gene is named only where the DNA matches it firmly. Clone size is not always given. Where it is, it says once, few, many or a class for expanded clones.

NA TRBJ2-3 TRBV29-1 NA TGCAGCGTTTTGCCTCAATCAGATACGCAGTATTTT CSVLPQSDTQYF
NA TRBJ2-3 TRBV10-3 NA TGTGCCATCAGACAGGCCCCAGGGGAAGATACGCAGTATTTT CAIRQAPGEDTQYF
NA TRBJ2-1 TRBV29-1 NA TGCAGCGTTGAAGGTCACCGCGGTTTGTTGCCTGTCGATGAGCAGTTCTTC CSVEGHRGLLPVDEQFF
NA TRBJ1-1 TRBV29-1 NA TGCAGCGTAGGACAGATGAACACTGAAGCTTTCTTT CSVGQMNTEAFF
few TRBJ1-5 TRBV27 NA TGTGCCAGCAGTTTATCCGGCAACAATCAGCCCCAGCATTTT CASSLSGNNQPQHF
few TRBJ2-5 TRBV4-1 NA TGCGCCAGCAGCCCGGTCGGACTCGGTCGGACCCAGTACTTC CASSPVGLGRTQYF
NA TRBJ2-6 TRBV4-2 NA TGTGCCAGCAGCCAAGGCCATTCTGGGGCCAACGTCCTGACTTTC CASSQGHSGANVLTF
NA TRBJ2-3 TRBV7-9 TRBD2 TGTGCCAGCAGCGTGATCCTAGCGGGGGAGGATACGCAGTATTTT CASSVILAGEDTQYF
NA TRBJ1-6 TRBV27 NA TGTGCCAGCAGCCTATTTCTTGGGGAAGGCTATAATTCACCCCTCCACTTT CASSLFLGEGYNSPLHF
few TRBJ2-1 TRBV6-2/TRBV6-3 TRBD2 TGTGCCAGCAGTTCGGCTAGCGGGTACAATGAGCAGTTCTTC CASSSASGYNEQFF
NA TRBJ1-5 TRBV4-1 NA TGCGCCAGCCAACCGGAAGGCTATAGCAATCAGCCCCAGCATTTT CASQPEGYSNQPQHF
few TRBJ2-1 TRBV5-5 NA TGTGCCAGCAGCTTGTTCGGGCTTAATTCCGAAGGCGATGAGCAGTTCTTC CASSLFGLNSEGDEQFF
NA TRBJ2-2 TRBV10-3 TRBD2 TGTGCCATCAGTGCCCTAGCGGGGGACAACACCGGGGAGCTGTTTTTT CAISALAGDNTGELFF
few TRBJ2-1 TRBV7-9 TRBD2 TGTGCCAGCACCTCCGGTACAGCGGGGGGGCCGGGGAATGAGCAGTTCTTC CASTSGTAGGPGNEQFF
NA TRBJ1-5 TRBV4-1 NA TGCGCCAGCAGCCAAAATTTAGGGGGCAATCAGCCCCAGCATTTT CASSQNLGGNQPQHF
few TRBJ2-3 TRBV27 TRBD2 TGTGCCAGCAGTTCCAGGTCGGGCGGGGGGCCTGTGGATACGCAGTATTTT CASSSRSGGGPVDTQYF
few TRBJ2-1 TRBV7-8 TRBD2 TGTGCCAGCAGCTTAACCCGCGGGGGGCATGAGCAGTTCTTC CASSLTRGGHEQFF
few TRBJ1-1 TRBV4-1 NA TGCGCCAGCAGCCAATACGTTCTGGGGGCTGACACTGAAGCTTTCTTT CASSQYVLGADTEAFF
NA TRBJ1-1 TRBV4-1 NA TGCGCCAGCAGCCAAGATTCAGGTGTTGAAGCTTTCTTT CASSQDSGVEAFF
few TRBJ2-2 TRBV13 TRBD2 TGTGCCAGCAGCCCCCTAGCGGCCGGGGAGCTGTTTTTT CASSPLAAGELFF
NA TRBJ2-1 TRBV11-2 NA TGTGCCAGCAGCCGGGGCCCCATTGATGAGCAGTTCTTC CASSRGPIDEQFF
NA TRBJ1-2 TRBV5-6 NA TGTGCCAGCAGCTTGGGGGGGCCAGGGTATGGCTACACCTTC CASSLGGPGYGYTF
few TRBJ2-1 TRBV19 NA TGTGCCAGTAGTATTCCGAGCTCCTACAATGAGCAGTTCTTC CASSIPSSYNEQFF
NA TRBJ2-7 TRBV19 NA TGTGCCAGTAGCCCAACAGGGACCCCCTTCGACGAGCAGTACTTC CASSPTGTPFDEQYF
NA TRBJ2-1 TRBV6-5 TRBD2 TGTGCCAGCAGTTACCCGGGCGGGGGGAATGAGCAGTTCTTC CASSYPGGGNEQFF
NA TRBJ2-1 TRBV6-4 NA TGTGCCAGCAGTGGTTACGGTGGTAGCGAGCAGTTCTTC CASSGYGGSEQFF
NA TRBJ2-6 TRBV7-2 NA TGTGCCAGCACTGGCCCCTCTGGGGCCAACGTCCTGACTTTC CASTGPSGANVLTF
NA TRBJ2-3 TRBV28 TRBD2 TGTGCCAGCAGGGTAGCGGGGGGATCAGATACGCAGTATTTT CASRVAGGSDTQYF
NA TRBJ2-2 TRBV14 TRBD1 TGTGCCAGCAGCCAGGTCAGACAGGGGGCGAACACCGGGGAGCTGTTTTTT CASSQVRQGANTGELFF
NA TRBJ2-7 TRBV10-1 TRBD2 TGCGCCAGCAGTGACCTTAGCGGGGGGGCTTTCTACGAGCAGTACTTC CASSDLSGGAFYEQYF
NA TRBJ2-3 TRBV19 NA TGTGCCAGTAGTACCTCCCAGGGGTCGGGAGATACGCAGTATTTT CASSTSQGSGDTQYF
few TRBJ2-7 TRBV7-2 TRBD1 TGTGCCAGCAACCCAGGACAGGGCGTCCACGAGCAGTACTTC CASNPGQGVHEQYF
NA TRBJ2-7 TRBV4-3 NA TGCGCCAGCAGTCATGACTTCCCTACAGGGTCGTACGAGCAGTACTTC CASSHDFPTGSYEQYF
many TRBJ2-6 TRBV28 TRBD1 TGTGCCAGCAGTTTAGGGGACAGGGAGACCAACGTCCTGACTTTC CASSLGDRETNVLTF
NA TRBJ2-7 TRBV12-3/TRBV12-4 NA TGTGCCAGCAGTTTAGACAACTACGAGCAGTACTTC CASSLDNYEQYF
few TRBJ2-5 TRBV12-3/TRBV12-4 NA TGTGCCAGCAGCCCGGGATCCCAAGAGACCCAGTACTTC CASSPGSQETQYF
NA TRBJ2-2 TRBV20-1 NA TGCAGTGCTAGAGATTTACTCAACACCGGGGAGCTGTTTTTT CSARDLLNTGELFF
NA TRBJ2-1 TRBV5-1 NA TGCGCCAGCAGCTTGACCGGGACGGAGTACAATGAGCAGTTCTTC CASSLTGTEYNEQFF
few TRBJ1-4 TRBV27 TRBD1 TGTGCCAGCAGTTCAACAGGGGTGACTAGTGAAAAACTGTTTTTT CASSSTGVTSEKLFF
NA TRBJ2-5 TRBV9 NA TGTGCCAGCAGCGTGGGAAGGGCCGGAGAGACCCAGTACTTC CASSVGRAGETQYF
NA TRBJ1-2 TRBV29-1 NA TGCAGCGTTGAAGAGTGGGAGGGCTACACCTTC CSVEEWEGYTF
many TRBJ2-1 TRBV11-2 TRBD2 TGTGCCAGCAGCTTAGCAGTGGCTAGCGGGTGGGGTGAGCAGTTCTTC CASSLAVASGWGEQFF
NA TRBJ2-3 TRBV19 NA TGTGCCACGAGGCTGGGGGGGGCCACAGATACGCAGTATTTT CATRLGGATDTQYF
few TRBJ1-5 TRBV6-1 TRBD1 TGTGCCAGCAGTCCCCTGACAGGGGTAAATCAGCCCCAGCATTTT CASSPLTGVNQPQHF
NA TRBJ1-5 TRBV24-1 NA TGTGCCACCAGTCCAGGCGGGCAGCCCCAGCATTTT CATSPGGQPQHF